One T cell receptor (beta chain) is described in this entry. The target antigen is unknown. This sample stems from a study of cytomegalovirus exposure and HLA in healthy donors. Across the study: The 120 or so validation repertoires used the same platform as the approximately 700 first-cohort repertoires, a later analysis reported.

The method was immunoSEQ multiplex PCR; TCRdb's version includes in-frame clones alone and lacks a portion of them. The sample has roughly 200,000 clones, roughly three quarters seen once. Study findings and constraints: Over 150 TCR beta chains were listed as cytomegalovirus-associated.

Specimen: PBMCs. The clonotype comes from a woman aged 25 to 39 in good health and CMV-seronegative.

This chain's CDR3 is CASSQSSGQLGLAGSYNEQFF. The DNA of the CDR3 is TGCGCCAGCAGTCAATCGTCCGGCCAGTTAGGACTAGCGGGGAGCTACAATGAGCAGTTCTTC. The chain recombines TRBV23-1 with TRBJ2-1, with 12 nucleotides matching TRBD2. TRBV23-1 belongs to the ORF category, with a function that is uncertain. The CDR3 loop spans 21 amino acids. After removal of 0 bases from V and 3 bases from J, the junction contained 15 bases not matched to a gene.